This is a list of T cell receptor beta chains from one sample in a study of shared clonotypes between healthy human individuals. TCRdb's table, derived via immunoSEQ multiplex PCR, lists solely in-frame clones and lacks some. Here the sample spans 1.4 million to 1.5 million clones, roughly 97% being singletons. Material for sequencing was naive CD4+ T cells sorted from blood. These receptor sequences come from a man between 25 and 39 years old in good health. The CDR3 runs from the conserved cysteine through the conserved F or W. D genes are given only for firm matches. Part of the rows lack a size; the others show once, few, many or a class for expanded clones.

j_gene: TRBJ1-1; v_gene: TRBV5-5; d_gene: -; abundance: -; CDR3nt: TGTGCCAGCAGCCACGATATACCCTCTTACACTGAAGCTTTCTTT; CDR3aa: CASSHDIPSYTEAFF
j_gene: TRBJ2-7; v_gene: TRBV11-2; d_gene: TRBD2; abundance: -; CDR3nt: TGTGCCAGCAGCCCCAGCGGGAGGCCCAAAATCTACGAGCAGTACTTC; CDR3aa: CASSPSGRPKIYEQYF
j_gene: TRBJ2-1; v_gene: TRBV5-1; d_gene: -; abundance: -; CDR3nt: TGCGCCAGCAGCTTAAACAGCAACAATGAGCAGTTCTTC; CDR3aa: CASSLNSNNEQFF
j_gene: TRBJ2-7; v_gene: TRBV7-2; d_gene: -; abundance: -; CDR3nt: TGTGCCAGCAGCCGCCCGACTAGAAGGCGCGGGGTTATCTACGAGCAGTACTTC; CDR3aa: CASSRPTRRRGVIYEQYF
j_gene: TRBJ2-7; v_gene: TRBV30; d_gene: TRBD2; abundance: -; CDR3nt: TGTGCCTGGAGCGTTCTAGCGGCCTACGAGCAGTACTTC; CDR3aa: CAWSVLAAYEQYF
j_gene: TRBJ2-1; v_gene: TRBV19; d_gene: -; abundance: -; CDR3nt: TGTGCCAGTAGTACAACAGGGTTACCGTACAATGAGCAGTTCTTC; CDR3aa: CASSTTGLPYNEQFF
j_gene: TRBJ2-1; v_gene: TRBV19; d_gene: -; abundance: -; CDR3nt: TGTGCCAGTAGCCCAATGGGAGGGGGGACCTTTTACAATGAGCAGTTCTTC; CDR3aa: CASSPMGGGTFYNEQFF
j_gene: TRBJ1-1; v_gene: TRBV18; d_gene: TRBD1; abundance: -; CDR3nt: TGTGCCAGCTCACCGCTTCAGGGGGGAGTGGGAGCCACTGAAGCTTTCTTT; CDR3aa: CASSPLQGGVGATEAFF
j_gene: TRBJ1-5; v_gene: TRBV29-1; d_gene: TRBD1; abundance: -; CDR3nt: TGCAGCGAACACAGGGGCGACGCCTATAGCAATCAGCCCCAGCATTTT; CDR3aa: CSEHRGDAYSNQPQHF
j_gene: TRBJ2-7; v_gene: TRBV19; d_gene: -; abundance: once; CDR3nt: TGTGCCAGTAGTGGATCCGGGAGCCCCTACGAGCAGTACTTC; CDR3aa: CASSGSGSPYEQYF
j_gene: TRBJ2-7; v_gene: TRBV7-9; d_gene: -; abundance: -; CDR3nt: TGTGCCACCCAGCCTGGTGGAGGGCTTACCTACGAGCAGTACTTC; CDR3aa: CATQPGGGLTYEQYF
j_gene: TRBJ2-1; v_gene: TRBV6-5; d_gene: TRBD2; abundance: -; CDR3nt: TGTGCCAGCACTACGGCGGGAGGGCCTTCCAATGAGCAGTTCTTC; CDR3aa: CASTTAGGPSNEQFF
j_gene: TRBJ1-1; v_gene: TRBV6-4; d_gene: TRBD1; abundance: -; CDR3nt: TGTGCCAGCAGTGTAAAGCCAGGGGGCGCCGGTACTGAAGCTTTCTTT; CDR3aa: CASSVKPGGAGTEAFF
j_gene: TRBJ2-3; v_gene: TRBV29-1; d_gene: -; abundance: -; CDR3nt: TGCAGCGTTCGGACAGTTGCAGATACGCAGTATTTT; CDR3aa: CSVRTVADTQYF
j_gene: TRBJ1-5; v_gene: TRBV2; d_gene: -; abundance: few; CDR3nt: TGTGCCAGCAGTGAGCGGGGGGCAAGGGGCAATCAGCCCCAGCATTTT; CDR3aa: CASSERGARGNQPQHF
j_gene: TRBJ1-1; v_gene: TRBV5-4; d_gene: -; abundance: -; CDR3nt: TGTGCCAGCAGCTTGGGCCTCTCCACGGTCAGCCAAGGGAATGAAGCTTTCTTT; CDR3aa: CASSLGLSTVSQGNEAFF
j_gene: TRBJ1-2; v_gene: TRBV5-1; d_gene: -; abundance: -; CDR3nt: TGCGCCAGCAGCCCCGGACAGTACTATGGCTACACCTTC; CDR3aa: CASSPGQYYGYTF
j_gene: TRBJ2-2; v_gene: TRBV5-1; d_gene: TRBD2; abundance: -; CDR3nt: TGCGCCAGCAACCTCCTAGCGGGGGAGAACACCGGGGAGCTGTTTTTT; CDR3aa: CASNLLAGENTGELFF
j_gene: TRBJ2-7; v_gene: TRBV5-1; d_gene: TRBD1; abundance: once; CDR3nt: TGCGCCAGCAGCTTGGATTCTCGGACAGGGAGCGAGCAGTACTTC; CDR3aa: CASSLDSRTGSEQYF
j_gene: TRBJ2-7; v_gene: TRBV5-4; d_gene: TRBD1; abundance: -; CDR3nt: TGTGCCAGCAGCTATCGGGACAGCTACGAGCAGTACTTC; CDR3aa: CASSYRDSYEQYF
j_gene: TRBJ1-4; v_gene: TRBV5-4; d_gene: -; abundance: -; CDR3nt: TGTGCCAGTAAAAACCGGGGAGAAAAACTGTTTTTT; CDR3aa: CASKNRGEKLFF
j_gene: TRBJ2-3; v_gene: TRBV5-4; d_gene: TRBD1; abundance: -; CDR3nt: TGTGCCAGCAGCCAGGGACAGGTTCGGACAGATACGCAGTATTTT; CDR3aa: CASSQGQVRTDTQYF
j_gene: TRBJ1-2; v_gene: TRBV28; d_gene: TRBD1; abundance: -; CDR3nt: TGTGCCAGCAGTTTCTCGACAGGGGTCTATGGCTACACCTTC; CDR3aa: CASSFSTGVYGYTF
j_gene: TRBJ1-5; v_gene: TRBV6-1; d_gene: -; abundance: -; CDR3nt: TGTGCCAGCAGCCTGTCCAGGCCGAATCAGCCCCAGCATTTT; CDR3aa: CASSLSRPNQPQHF
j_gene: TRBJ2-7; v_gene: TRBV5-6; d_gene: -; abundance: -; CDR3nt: TGTGCCAGCAGCTTGATTACAGGGCTCGACGAGCAGTACTTC; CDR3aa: CASSLITGLDEQYF
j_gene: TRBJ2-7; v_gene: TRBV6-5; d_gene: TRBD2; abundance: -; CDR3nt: TGTGCCAGCAGTTACTCAACTAGCGGGCTAGGCGAGCAGTACTTC; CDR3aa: CASSYSTSGLGEQYF
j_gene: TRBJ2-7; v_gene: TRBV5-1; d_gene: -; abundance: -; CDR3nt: TGCGCCAGCAGCCCGGGACATGCCGCCTACGAGCAGTACTTC; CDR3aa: CASSPGHAAYEQYF
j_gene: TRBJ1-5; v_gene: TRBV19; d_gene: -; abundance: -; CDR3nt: TGTGCCAGTAGACGGACTGCGACCAGGTCGGGTCAGCCCCAGCATTTT; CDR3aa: CASRRTATRSGQPQHF
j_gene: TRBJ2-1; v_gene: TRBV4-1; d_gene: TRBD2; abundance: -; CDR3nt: TGCGCCAGCAGCCAAGAGGGACTAGCGGGAGCTCACTACAATGAGCAGTTCTTC; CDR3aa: CASSQEGLAGAHYNEQFF
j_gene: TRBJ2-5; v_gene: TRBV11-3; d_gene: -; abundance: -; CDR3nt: TGTGCCAGCAGCTCTGGAGAGACCCAGTACTTC; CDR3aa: CASSSGETQYF
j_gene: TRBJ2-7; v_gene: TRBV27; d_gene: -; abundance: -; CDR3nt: TGTGCCAGCAAGGGGTTTGGGCTAGCAAGGGAGCAGTACTTC; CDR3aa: CASKGFGLAREQYF
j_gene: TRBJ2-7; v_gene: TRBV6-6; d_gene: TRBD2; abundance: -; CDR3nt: TGTGCCAGCAGTTACGCGCAGGGAGGGTCGGACGAGCAGTACTTC; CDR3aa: CASSYAQGGSDEQYF
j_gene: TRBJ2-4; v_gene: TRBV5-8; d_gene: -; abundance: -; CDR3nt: TGTGCCAGCAGTTACAGGGTGAAGCCCAAAAACATTCAGTACTTC; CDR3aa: CASSYRVKPKNIQYF
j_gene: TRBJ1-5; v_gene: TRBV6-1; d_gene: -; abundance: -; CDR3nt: TGTGCCAGCAGTGAGCAGGGTACTAGCAATCAGCCCCAGCATTTT; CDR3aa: CASSEQGTSNQPQHF
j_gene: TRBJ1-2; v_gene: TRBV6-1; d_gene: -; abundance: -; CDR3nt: TGTGCCAGCAGTGAATTCCCAACTTATGGCTACACCTTC; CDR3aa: CASSEFPTYGYTF
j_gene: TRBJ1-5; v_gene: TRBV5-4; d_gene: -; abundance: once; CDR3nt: TGTGCCAGCAGCTCCGCGGGGGGCGGCAATCAGCCCCAGCATTTT; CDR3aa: CASSSAGGGNQPQHF
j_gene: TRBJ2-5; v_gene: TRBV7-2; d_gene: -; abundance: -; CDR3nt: TGTGCCAGCAGCTTAAGAGGGGGGTTGTACCAAGAGACCCAGTACTTC; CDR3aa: CASSLRGGLYQETQYF
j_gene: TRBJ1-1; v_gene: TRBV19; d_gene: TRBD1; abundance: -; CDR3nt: TGTGCCAGTAGTATAGGGACAGGCCTCGAAGCTTTCTTT; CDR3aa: CASSIGTGLEAFF
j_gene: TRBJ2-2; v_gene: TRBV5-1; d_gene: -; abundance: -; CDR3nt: TGCGCCAGCAGCTTGGGGCCAACCGTCGGGAACACCGGGGAGCTGTTTTTT; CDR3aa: CASSLGPTVGNTGELFF
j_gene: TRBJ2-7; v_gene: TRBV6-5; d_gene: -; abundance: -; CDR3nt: TGTGCCAGCAGTTCTAGGGGGGGCGAGCAGTACTTC; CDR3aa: CASSSRGGEQYF
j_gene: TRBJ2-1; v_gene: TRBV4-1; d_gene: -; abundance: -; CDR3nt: TGCGCCAGCAGCCAAGGGGGGTCCTACAATGAGCAGTTCTTC; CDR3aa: CASSQGGSYNEQFF
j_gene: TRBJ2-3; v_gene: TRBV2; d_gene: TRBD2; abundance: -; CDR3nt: TGTGCCAGCAGTGCAGCGGGAGGGGGGGCAGATACGCAGTATTTT; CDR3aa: CASSAAGGGADTQYF
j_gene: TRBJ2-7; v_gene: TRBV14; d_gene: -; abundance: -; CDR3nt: TGTGCCAGCAGCCAGTGGAACTACGAGCAGTACTTC; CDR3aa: CASSQWNYEQYF
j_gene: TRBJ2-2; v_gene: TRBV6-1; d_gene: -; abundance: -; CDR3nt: TGTGCCTTTGGGAGAGGGAACACCGGGGAGCTGTTTTTT; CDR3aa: CAFGRGNTGELFF
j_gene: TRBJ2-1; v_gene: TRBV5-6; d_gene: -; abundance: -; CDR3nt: TGTGCCAGCAGTTCCCGAGAGGCGGGGTACAATGAGCAGTTCTTC; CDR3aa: CASSSREAGYNEQFF
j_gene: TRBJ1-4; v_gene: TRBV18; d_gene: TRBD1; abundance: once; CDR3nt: TGTGCCAGCTCGCCGGACAGGGTTGAAAAACTGTTTTTT; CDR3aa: CASSPDRVEKLFF
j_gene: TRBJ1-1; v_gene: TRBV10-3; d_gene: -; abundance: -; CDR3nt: TGTGCCATCAGTAGGGTGAACACTGAAGCTTTCTTT; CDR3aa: CAISRVNTEAFF
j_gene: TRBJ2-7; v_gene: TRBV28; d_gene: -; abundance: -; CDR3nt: TGTGCCAGCACCCAGGGGGGGGAGAGAAAAGCAGCGGACGAGCAGTACTTC; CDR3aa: CASTQGGERKAADEQYF
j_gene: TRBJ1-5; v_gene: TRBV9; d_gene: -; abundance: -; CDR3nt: TGTGCCAGCAGCGTGTCTGGGAATCAGCCCCAGCATTTT; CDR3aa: CASSVSGNQPQHF
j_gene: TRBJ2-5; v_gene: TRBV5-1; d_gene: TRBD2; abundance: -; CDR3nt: TGCGCCAGCAGCTTGAGGCTAGCGGGAGGGCTCGGGGAAGAGACCCAGTACTTC; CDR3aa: CASSLRLAGGLGEETQYF
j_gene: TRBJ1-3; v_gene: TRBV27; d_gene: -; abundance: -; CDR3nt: TGTGCCAGCAGTCCCTGGGGGACAACAGGAAACACCATATATTTT; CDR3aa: CASSPWGTTGNTIYF